The clone carrying this T cell receptor (beta chain) was seen only a few times. No antigen is known for it. CDR1 and CDR2 (germline): DFQATT, SNEGSKA (reference sequence). CDR3 size: 12 residues. V was cut by 6 bases and J by 0 bases, with 9 bases left in between. A second PCR of about 6 to 12 cycles used a sample-barcoded 5' primer and a J-beta primer mix. Each cDNA was tagged by a template-switch adaptor containing 12 random nucleotides. TCRdb redid the calling of the 5' RACE reads with MiXCR, one entry per CDR3 protein. The table has some 1,800,000 distinct CDR3 sequences, approximately 39% seen once. The sample belongs to a study of blood T cells in healthy people across ages. About the study: Template switching caught about one barcoded beta molecule for each two T cells. Overall study results and limits: Diversity of TCR beta per million T cells declined in a roughly linear way with age. Unsorted PBMC material precluded a definitive naive versus antigen-experienced comparison.

Sequencing used blood. The receptor was isolated from a human donor in good health. The chain has TRBV20-1 and TRBJ2-7, with a possible D match to TRBD2 (5 bases). CDR3 loop: CSAAGISYEQYF. The CDR3 region has the DNA TGCAGTGCCGCCGGGATCTCCTACGAGCAGTACTTC.